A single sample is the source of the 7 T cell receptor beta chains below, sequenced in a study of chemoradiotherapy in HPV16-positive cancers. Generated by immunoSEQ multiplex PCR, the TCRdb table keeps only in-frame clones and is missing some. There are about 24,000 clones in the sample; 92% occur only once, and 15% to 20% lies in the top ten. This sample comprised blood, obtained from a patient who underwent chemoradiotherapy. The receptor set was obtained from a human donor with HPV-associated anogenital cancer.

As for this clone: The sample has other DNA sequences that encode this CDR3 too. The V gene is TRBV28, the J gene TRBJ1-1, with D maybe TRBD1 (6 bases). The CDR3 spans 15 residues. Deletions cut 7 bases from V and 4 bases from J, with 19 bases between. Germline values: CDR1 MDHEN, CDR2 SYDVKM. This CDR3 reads CASIPGGAKGTEAFF. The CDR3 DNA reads TGTGCCAGCATCCCCGGGGGGGCCAAAGGCACTGAAGCTTTCTTT.

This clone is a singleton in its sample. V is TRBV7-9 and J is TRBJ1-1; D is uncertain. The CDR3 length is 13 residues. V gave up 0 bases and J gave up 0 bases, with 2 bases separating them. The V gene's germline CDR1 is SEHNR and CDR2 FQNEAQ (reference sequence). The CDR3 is CASSLALNTEAFF. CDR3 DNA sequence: TGTGCCAGCAGCTTAGCGCTGAACACTGAAGCTTTCTTT.

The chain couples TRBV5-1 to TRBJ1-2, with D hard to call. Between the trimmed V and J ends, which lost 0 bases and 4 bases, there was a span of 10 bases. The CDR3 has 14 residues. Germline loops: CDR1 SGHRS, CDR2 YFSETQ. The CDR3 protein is CASSLDGTPYGYTF. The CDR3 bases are TGCGCCAGCAGCTTGGACGGAACACCCTATGGCTACACCTTC.

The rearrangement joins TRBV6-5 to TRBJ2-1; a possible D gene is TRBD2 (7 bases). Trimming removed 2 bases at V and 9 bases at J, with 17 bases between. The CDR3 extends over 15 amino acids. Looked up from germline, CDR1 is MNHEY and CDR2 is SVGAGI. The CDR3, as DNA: TGTGCCAGCAGTTACCACAATACAGGGAGGGGTGAGCAGTTCTTC. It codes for CASSYHNTGRGEQFF.

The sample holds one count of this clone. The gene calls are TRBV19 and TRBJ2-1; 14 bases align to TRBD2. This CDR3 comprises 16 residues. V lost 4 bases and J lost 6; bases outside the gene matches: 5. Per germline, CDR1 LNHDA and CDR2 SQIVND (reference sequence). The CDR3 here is CASSRNGLAGGNEQFF. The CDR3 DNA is TGTGCCAGTAGTAGAAATGGACTAGCGGGAGGCAATGAGCAGTTCTTC.

The CDR3 bases are TGTGCCAGCAGCTCCCTGTTGGGATCTGAAAAACTGTTTTTT. The encoded protein is CASSSLLGSEKLFF. The chain uses TRBV7-9 and TRBJ1-4; no clear D. The CDR3 runs to 14 residues. Germline loops: CDR1 SEHNR, CDR2 FQNEAQ (reference sequence). Trimming shortened V by 4 bases and J by 7 bases, and 13 bases separated the two germline ends.

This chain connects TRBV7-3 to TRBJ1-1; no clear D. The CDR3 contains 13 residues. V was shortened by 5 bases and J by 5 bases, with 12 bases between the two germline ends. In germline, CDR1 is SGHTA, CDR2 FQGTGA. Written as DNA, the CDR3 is TGTGCCAGCAGCCAGGCAGTGGGGACTGAAGCTTTCTTT. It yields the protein CASSQAVGTEAFF.